This T cell receptor beta chain was profiled in a study of CD8 T cells in ankylosing spondylitis. Findings and caveats of the study: Disease-associated clones were reportedly significantly overrepresented in matched ankylosing spondylitis synovial fluid. Blood of patients with ankylosing spondylitis appeared to be characterized by a TCR beta motif of several highly homologous variants. Disease-linked clones were CD8+ and relatively rare in peripheral blood.

Quantitative 5'-RACE with molecular barcodes produced the TCR beta libraries. TCRdb re-called the 5' RACE reads through MiXCR, storing one row per CDR3 protein. This table has a few hundred thousand distinct CDR3 sequences, about a fifth appearing once. Notes on this clonotype: What it recognizes is unknown.

The CDR3 is 15 residues long. Trimming stripped 6 bases from V and 0 bases from J, with 9 bases between. CDR1 MNHEY and CDR2 SMNVEV come from the germline V gene (reference sequence). The sequencing input was blood, either unsorted or a sorted T cell fraction (not recorded which). This chain joins TRBV27 and TRBJ2-6; a weak D match, TRBD1 (6 bases). This clonotype was sampled from a male donor with ankylosing spondylitis. In DNA form, the CDR3 reads TGTGCCAGCAGCGACAGGACCTCTGGGGCCAACGTCCTGACTTTC. The encoded protein is CASSDRTSGANVLTF.